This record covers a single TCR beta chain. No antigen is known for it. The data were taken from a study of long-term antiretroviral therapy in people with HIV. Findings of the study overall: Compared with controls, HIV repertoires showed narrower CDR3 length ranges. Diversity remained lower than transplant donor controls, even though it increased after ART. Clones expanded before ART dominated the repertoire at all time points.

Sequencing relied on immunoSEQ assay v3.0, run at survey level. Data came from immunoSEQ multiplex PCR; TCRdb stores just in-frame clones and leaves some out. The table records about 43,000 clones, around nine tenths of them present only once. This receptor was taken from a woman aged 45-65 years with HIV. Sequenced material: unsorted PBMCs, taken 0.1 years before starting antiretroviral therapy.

In nucleotides, the CDR3 is TGTGCCTGGAGTGCGCTCAGGGTAATGGGGGAGCAGTACTTC. Translated, it gives CAWSALRVMGEQYF. The chain joins TRBV30 to TRBJ2-7; D may be TRBD1 (5 bases). CDR1 and CDR2 (germline): GTSNPN, SVGIG (reference sequence). The CDR3 consists of 14 residues. The V and J ends lost 1 base and 7 bases respectively, with 17 bases between them.